The sequence of this T cell receptor beta chain was determined in a study of T cells in Graves' hyperthyroidism and ophthalmopathy. This clonotype was observed at least ten times. RNA transcripts gave rise to amplified TCR beta CDR3 regions. The HTBI primer set served for first-round RT-PCR of the TCR CDR3. TCRdb itself ran the multiplex PCR reads through MiXCR, one entry per CDR3 protein. Here the sample spans hundreds of thousands of distinct CDR3 sequences, around 20% being singletons. With 1 base clipped from V and 3 bases from J, the junction kept 2 bases outside the gene matches. The CDR3 has 14 amino acids. CDR1 and CDR2 (germline): SGHVS, FQNEAQ.

This chain connects TRBV7-8 to TRBJ1-1, with TRBD1 identical over 7 bases. Sample: blood. This TCR was recovered from a woman aged 50 to 60 with Graves' hyperthyroidism that later progressed to Graves' ophthalmopathy. CDR3 in DNA: TGTGCCAGCAGCTTAGAACAGGGGTACACTGAAGCTTTCTTT. This translates into CASSLEQGYTEAFF.